The clone carrying this TCR beta chain has just one count. What it binds is not known. This sample was taken from a study of cytomegalovirus exposure and HLA in healthy donors. The CDR3 is 16 residues long. Germline V gene sequence: CDR1 SGHRS, CDR2 YFSETQ. V lost 3 bases, J lost 7 bases, and 15 bases stayed unmatched. Findings and limits, study-wide: Earlier results showed most TCR beta V segments being productive about 90% or about 30% of the time.

Primers included in the PCR were 60 Vbeta and 13 Jbeta primers. The data were produced by immunoSEQ multiplex PCR, yet TCRdb's version contains in-frame clones alone and is incomplete. The sample lists 140,000 to 150,000 clones; about two thirds were seen once. This TCR came from a woman aged 55-75 years in good health and CMV-seropositive. The source material was PBMCs. This chain joins TRBV5-1 and TRBJ2-7, with TRBD2 matching over 8 bases. CDR3 bases: TGCGCCAGCAGCTCTTCCCCCAGCGGGAGTGCGCTGGAGCAGTACTTC. Protein sequence: CASSSSPSGSALEQYF. The full variable domain, in which reference TRBV5-1 and TRBJ2-7 provide the parts outside the CDR3, is KAGVTQTPRYLIKTRGQQVTLSCSPISGHRSVSWYQQTPGQGLQFLFEYFSETQRNKGNFPGRFSGRQFSNSRSEMNVSTLELGDSALYLCASSSSPSGSALEQYFGPGTRLTVT.